This record concerns one T cell receptor (beta chain) sequence. Time point given: newly diagnosed GD, antithyroid drugs for less than 3 months. The TCR library was made from RNA that had been extracted from PBMCs in TRIzol. This specimen belongs to a study of regulatory T cells in long-lasting Graves disease. With V trimmed by 6 bases and J by 4 bases, 5 bases remained unmatched. CDR1 and CDR2 (germline): GTSNPN, SVGIG (reference sequence). The CDR3 runs to 12 residues. Arm-PCR of CDR3 regions and iRepertoire HTBI primers were the basis on which TCR beta libraries were built. TCRdb fed the multiplex PCR reads into MiXCR, producing one record per CDR3 protein. The sample consists of approximately 350,000 distinct CDR3 sequences, around 17% of them appearing once. This same sample was also part of a study on T cells in Graves' hyperthyroidism and ophthalmopathy. That source notes: Diagnosis relied on clinical symptoms, serum thyroxine and TRAb, thyroid ultrasound and orbital computed tomography.

This material consisted of peripheral blood mononuclear cells (PBMCs), taken at new diagnosis, from a patient treated with antithyroid drugs. The sequence came from a man in his forties or fifties with Graves disease. V usage is TRBV30 and J usage is TRBJ1-2, with 7 bases that match TRBD1. The chain's CDR3 is CACSGTVYGYTF. For the CDR3, the DNA is TGTGCCTGCTCCGGGACAGTCTATGGCTACACCTTC.